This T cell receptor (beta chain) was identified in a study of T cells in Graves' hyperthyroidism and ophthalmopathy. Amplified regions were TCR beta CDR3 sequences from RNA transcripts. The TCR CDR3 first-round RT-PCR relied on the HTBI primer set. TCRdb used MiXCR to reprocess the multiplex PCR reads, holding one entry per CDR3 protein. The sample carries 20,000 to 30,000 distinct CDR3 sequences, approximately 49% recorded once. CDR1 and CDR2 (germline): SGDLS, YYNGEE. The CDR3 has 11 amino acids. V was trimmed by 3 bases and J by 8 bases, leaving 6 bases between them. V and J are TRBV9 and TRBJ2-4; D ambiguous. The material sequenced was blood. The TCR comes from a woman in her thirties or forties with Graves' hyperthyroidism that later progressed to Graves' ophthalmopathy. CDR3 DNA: TGTGCCAGCAGCGCCCGGGACATTCAGTACTTC. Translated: CASSARDIQYF.